The clone carrying this TCR beta chain was detected ten times or more. Its antigen is unknown. The library came from three nested PCR rounds adapted from ARM-PCR protocols. TCRdb recomputed calls from the multiplex PCR reads with MiXCR, one row per CDR3 protein. Of tens of thousands of distinct CDR3 sequences detected, roughly 80% appear once; the ten largest clones hold less than 60%. The data derive from a study of tumor and adjacent non-tumor tissue in lung cancer. Across the study: The cohort had about twelve adenocarcinoma, 2 squamous cell and 1 small cell patients. Stage I to III disease affected roughly 10 men and a handful of women aged about 31 to 80. Findings and limits, study-wide: TCR diversity was significantly greater in tumor than normal lung tissue.

This sample's RNA came from whole unsorted tissue. This non-tumor lung sample came from over 3 cm beyond the tumor edge. Donors were chemotherapy-naive, newly diagnosed lung cancer surgical patients in China, August–late 2014. Deletions cut 5 bases from V and 5 bases from J, with 7 bases between. The germline V gene encodes CDR1 MNHEY and CDR2 SVGAGI. This CDR3 is 12 amino acids long. The TCR comes from a man aged 55 to 69 with non-small cell lung cancer. The sequenced material came from distant non-tumor lung tissue. The V call is TRBV6-5, the J call TRBJ2-1, with D hard to call. In nucleotides, the CDR3 is TGTGCCAGCAGTCGGACGAACAATGAGCAGTTCTTC. Residues: CASSRTNNEQFF.